These 7 T cell receptor beta chains were all obtained from the same sample, sequenced in a study of human T cells and chemical hapten exposure. The time point was: pre-sensitization, week 0. The sample's treatment: therapeutic diphenylcyclopropenone sensitization with weekly scalp DPC. TCRdb fed the RACE reads into MiXCR, producing one record per CDR3 protein. The table records around 380,000 distinct CDR3 sequences, roughly 6% of them present only once. Material: whole blood, obtained in connection with sensitization to the hapten diphenylcyclopropenone (DPC). These receptors came from a woman aged 18-29 years with alopecia areata. Some clones in this sample may be carry-over from other donors' samples.

This clonotype was counted many times. The chain combines TRBV21-1 with TRBJ1-5; the table assigns TRBD1, which was not confirmed against the DNA. TRBV21-1 is a pseudogene. The CDR3 loop spans 18 amino acids. The CDR3 here is CASSKVSPGRSSNQPQHF. CDR3 in DNA: TGTGCCAGCAGCAAAGTATCCCCAGGGCGGTCCAGCAATCAGCCCCAGCATTTT.

A few counts support this clonotype. The chain combines TRBV28 with TRBJ2-1; unclear D gene. The germline V and J ends were trimmed by 7 bases and 2 bases, with 15 bases remaining between them. The CDR3 covers 15 residues. The germline V gene encodes CDR1 MDHEN and CDR2 SYDVKM. This CDR3 is CASTPFLPAYNEQFF. The CDR3 DNA is TGTGCCAGCACCCCCTTTCTTCCTGCCTACAATGAGCAGTTCTTC.

This clonotype appeared a few times. This sequence joins TRBV4-1 and TRBJ2-1; D is possibly TRBD2 (7 bases). V was cut by 2 bases and J by 10 bases, with 15 bases left in between. The CDR3 sequence is 14 residues long. CDR1 and CDR2 from the germline V gene are MGHRA and YSYEKL. The CDR3 protein is CASSQYTGGIEQFF. DNA for the CDR3: TGCGCCAGCAGCCAATATACGGGGGGCATAGAGCAGTTCTTC.

This clonotype showed up many times. This sequence joins TRBV29-1 and TRBJ2-2; D is unresolved. In germline, CDR1 is SQVTM, CDR2 ANQGSEA. Trimming pared 0 bases from V and 1 base from J, leaving 6 bases between. CDR3 length: 14 residues. The CDR3 region is CSVEDPWNTGELFF. In nucleotides, the CDR3 is TGCAGCGTTGAAGATCCGTGGAACACCGGGGAGCTGTTTTTT.

This clonotype was detected many times. The gene calls are TRBV5-5 and TRBJ2-6, with no clear D. The ends were cut back, 1 base at V and 0 bases at J, with 8 bases in the middle. This CDR3 is 16 amino acids long. Germline V gives CDR1 SGHKS, CDR2 YYEKEE (reference sequence). This CDR3 is CASSLSLSSGANVLTF. As DNA, the CDR3 is TGTGCCAGCAGCTTGTCCCTTAGCTCTGGGGCCAACGTCCTGACTTTC.

This clonotype appeared many times. The rearrangement links TRBV12-3 or TRBV12-4 to TRBJ2-3; no reliable D call. With 7 bases removed from V and 2 bases from J, the gap between germline ends came to 13 bases. The CDR3 covers 14 residues. CDR3 sequence reads: CASTTLGYTDTQYF. CDR3 sequence (DNA): TGTGCCAGCACCACCTTAGGGTACACAGATACGCAGTATTTT.

The chain is built from TRBV7-9 and TRBJ1-1; D is undetermined. Per germline, CDR1 SEHNR and CDR2 FQNEAQ (reference sequence). CDR3 length equals 13 residues. V lost 4 bases, J lost 3 bases, and 9 bases lay in between. The CDR3 DNA reads as TGTGCCAGCAGCTCGGACGGATACACTGAAGCTTTCTTT. Protein: CASSSDGYTEAFF. Drawing the rest from reference TRBV7-9 and TRBJ1-1, the complete variable domain is DTGVSQNPRHKITKRGQNVTFRCDPISEHNRLYWYRQTLGQGPEFLTYFQNEAQLEKSRLLSDRFSAERPKGSFSTLEIQRTEQGDSAMYLCASSSDGYTEAFFGQGTRLTVV.